This entry concerns a single TCR beta chain. Its antigen remains unidentified. Per-nucleotide qualities are absent, and no much larger clonotype sits a single base away. This entry comes from a study of blood T cell repertoires in COVID-19 (dated by TCRdb to 2018 to 2021). In the study overall: Samples covering the acute and convalescent phases of COVID-19 were provided by collaborators in the United States, Italy and Spain. The material from the prospective study consisted of cDNA or gDNA derived from T cells, B-cell-depleted T cells, or PBMCs. The dataset comprised deeply sampled blood TCRbeta repertoires from subjects exposed to, actively infected with, or recovered from COVID-19. The repertoires were made available in a free public database intended to serve as a resource for research on the immune response to SARS-CoV-2. Samples were obtained from the ongoing ImmuneRACE study (first 160 participants) and from over 1,000 subjects provided by 6 global collaborators. Sample metadata almost always included a de-identified subject ID, COVID-19 status, age in years and sex. HLA class I and class II types, where available, came from metadata supplied by the sample provider rather than from assay-based typing.

For CDR1 and CDR2, the germline V gene lists SGHVS and FNYEAQ. From the cysteine up to the phenylalanine, the CDR3 has a length of 18 residues. Kept here is only the CDR3 DNA, which spans 54 bases and is read in frame from base 1. V has 3 bases trimmed and J has 4 bases trimmed; junction bases matching no gene number 8. The immunoSEQ Assay, a bias-controlled multiplex PCR, was used to amplify TCRbeta CDR3 regions from genomic DNA. The paper's data handling went like this. Within the assay, amplification of reference gene primers was used to estimate how many nucleated cells each sample contained. Sequence reads were collapsed and filtered to measure the absolute abundance of every unique TCRbeta CDR3 rearrangement. For each sample, productive Simpson clonality was calculated as the square root of Simpson's diversity index over productive rearrangements. The source is immuneACCESS, and TCRdb retained only in-frame sequences with V and J called. Part of the clones is not carried over; for the studies checked, unresolved V genes explain less than half of this, and the remainder is unexplained. Clonal size and the V and J genes are those of that table, whereas D and trimming came from the DNA. Within this sample are a few hundred thousand clones, with over 80% of them counted one time only. Of the sample, more than 5% falls within the top ten clones.

Enrolling through a virtual design, the prospective study's participants ranged in age from about 18 to 100 years and lived across about two dozen United States geographic areas. Cohort assignment in the prospective study relied on participant-reported clinical history from a screening survey and a study questionnaire. ImmuneRACE Cohort 3 recovered participants were defined by two consecutive negative NP/OP PCR tests, healthcare professional clearance, or symptom resolution. Each participant in the prospective study had whole blood, serum and a nasopharyngeal or oropharyngeal swab collected by mobile phlebotomists. Prospective study participants could optionally give additional blood draws and questionnaires over a roughly 2-month period. Prospective study blood samples were shipped either frozen or at room temperature before DNA extraction. The investigation overall reported the following: Clinical and demographic metadata were provided uncurated, with the amount varying by source and participant.

The source material was PBMCs or T cells enriched from blood (not recorded which). The sequence derives from a man under 40 who had recovered from COVID-19. This chain joins TRBV7-6 to TRBJ2-1; a stretch of 14 junction bases matches TRBD2. The DNA reads as follows: TGTGCCAGCAGCTTGGGGACTAGCGGGGGTCTTTTATACAATGAGCAGTTCTTC. Its product reads: CASSLGTSGGLLYNEQFF.